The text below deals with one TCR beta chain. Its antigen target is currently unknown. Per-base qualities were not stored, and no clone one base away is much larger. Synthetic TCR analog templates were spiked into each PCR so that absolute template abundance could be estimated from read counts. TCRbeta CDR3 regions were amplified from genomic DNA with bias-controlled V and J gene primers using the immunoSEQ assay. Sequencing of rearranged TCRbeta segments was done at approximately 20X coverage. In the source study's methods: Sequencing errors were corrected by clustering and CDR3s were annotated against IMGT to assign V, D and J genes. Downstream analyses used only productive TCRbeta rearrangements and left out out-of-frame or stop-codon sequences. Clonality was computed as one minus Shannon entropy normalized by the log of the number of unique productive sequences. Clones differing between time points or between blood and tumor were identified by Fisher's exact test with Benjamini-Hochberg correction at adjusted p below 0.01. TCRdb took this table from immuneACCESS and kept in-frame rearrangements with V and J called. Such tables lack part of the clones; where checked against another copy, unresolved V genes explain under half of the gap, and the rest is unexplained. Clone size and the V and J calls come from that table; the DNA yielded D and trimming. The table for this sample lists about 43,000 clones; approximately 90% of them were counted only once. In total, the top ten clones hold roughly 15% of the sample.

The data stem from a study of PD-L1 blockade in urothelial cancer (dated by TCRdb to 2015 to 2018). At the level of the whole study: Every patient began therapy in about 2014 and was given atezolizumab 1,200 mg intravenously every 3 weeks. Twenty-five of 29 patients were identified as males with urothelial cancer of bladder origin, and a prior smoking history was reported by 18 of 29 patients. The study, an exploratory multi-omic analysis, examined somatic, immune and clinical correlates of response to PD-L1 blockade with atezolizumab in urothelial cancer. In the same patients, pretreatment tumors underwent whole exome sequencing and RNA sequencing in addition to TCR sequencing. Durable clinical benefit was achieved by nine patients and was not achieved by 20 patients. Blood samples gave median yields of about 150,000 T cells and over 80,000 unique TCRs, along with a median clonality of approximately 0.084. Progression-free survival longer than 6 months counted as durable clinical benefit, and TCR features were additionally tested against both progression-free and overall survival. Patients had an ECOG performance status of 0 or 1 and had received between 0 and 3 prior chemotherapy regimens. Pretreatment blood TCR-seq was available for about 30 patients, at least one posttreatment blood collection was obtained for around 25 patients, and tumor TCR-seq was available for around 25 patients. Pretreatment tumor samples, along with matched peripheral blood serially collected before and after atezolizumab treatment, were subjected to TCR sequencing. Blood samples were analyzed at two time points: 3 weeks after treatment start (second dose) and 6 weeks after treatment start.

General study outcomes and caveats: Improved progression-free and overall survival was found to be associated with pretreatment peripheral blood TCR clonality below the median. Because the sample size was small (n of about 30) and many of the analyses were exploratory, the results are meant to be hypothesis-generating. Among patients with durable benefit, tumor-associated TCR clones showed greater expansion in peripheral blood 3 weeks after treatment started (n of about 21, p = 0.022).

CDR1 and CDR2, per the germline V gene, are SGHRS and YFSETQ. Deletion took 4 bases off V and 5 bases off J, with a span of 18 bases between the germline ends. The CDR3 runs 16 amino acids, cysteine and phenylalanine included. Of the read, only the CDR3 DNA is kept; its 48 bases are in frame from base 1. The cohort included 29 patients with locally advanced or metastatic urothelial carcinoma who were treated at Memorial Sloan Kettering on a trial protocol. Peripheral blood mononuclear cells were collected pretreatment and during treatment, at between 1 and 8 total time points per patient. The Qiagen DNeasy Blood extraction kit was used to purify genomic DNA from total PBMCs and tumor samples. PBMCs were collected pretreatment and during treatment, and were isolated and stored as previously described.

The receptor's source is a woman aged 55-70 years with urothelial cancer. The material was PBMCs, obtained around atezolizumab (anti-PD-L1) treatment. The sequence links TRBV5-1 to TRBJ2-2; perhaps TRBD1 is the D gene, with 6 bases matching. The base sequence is TGCGCCAGCAGCCATCCGGGACACCTTTTGACCGGGGAGCTGTTTTTT. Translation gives CASSHPGHLLTGELFF.